This TCR beta chain was captured in a study of CD8+ T cells in alopecia areata. Study details: Patients in the treated group were given tofacitinib by mouth, 5 to 10 mg twice a day. Broader study findings: Under tofacitinib, fewer expanded CD8+ clones appeared among the top 100 scalp clones. The study found that many expanded lesional clones persisted in scalp and blood during tofacitinib.

cDNA prepared by RNA extraction and subsequent reverse transcription served as the template for sequencing. Only in-frame clones appear in the TCRdb table, and some are missing; sequencing was by immunoSEQ multiplex PCR. The sample holds 130,000 to 150,000 clones, roughly four fifths seen once. As for treatment: oral pan-JAK inhibitor, 5-10 mg twice daily. Researchers gathered lesional scalp punch biopsies and peripheral blood from patients with alopecia areata. CDR1 and CDR2 (germline): SQVTM, ANQGSEA. V lost 7 bases to trimming and J lost 6 bases, with 13 bases between them. The CDR3 length is 11 residues. In regard to this clone: Its cognate antigen is unknown.

This sequence joins TRBV29-1 and TRBJ2-7; D is unresolved. The sample was CD8+ T cells sorted from blood, taken at week 4, from a patient treated with tofacitinib. This receptor was obtained from a human donor with alopecia areata. The CDR3 region has the DNA TGCAGCGCCAAAACAGAGGCCGAGCAGTACTTC. This codes for CSAKTEAEQYF.